One and the same sample provided the 10 T cell receptor beta chains below, sequenced in a study of T cell responses to AZD1222 COVID-19 vaccine. TCRdb keeps only in-frame clones here, not all; method: immunoSEQ multiplex PCR. Found here are about 83,000 clones, around 88% of them singletons; the top ten hold more than 8.5%. The source material was peripheral blood, sampled on day 0 of AZD1222 vaccination. These receptors came from an adult in good health.

The rearrangement links TRBV28 to TRBJ1-2, with D perhaps TRBD1 (6 bases). Trimming cost V 2 bases and J 0 bases, with 10 bases left between them. This CDR3 has 15 residues. Germline lookup yields CDR1 MDHEN and CDR2 SYDVKM. For the CDR3, the DNA is TGTGCCAGCAGTTTAGTGGACAGCGCTAACTATGGCTACACCTTC. Its translation: CASSLVDSANYGYTF.

The rearrangement links TRBV7-9 to TRBJ1-2; possibly TRBD1 for D (6 bases). Trimming stripped 8 bases from V and 0 bases from J, with 10 bases between. This CDR3 spans 13 amino acids. Per germline, CDR1 SEHNR and CDR2 FQNEAQ (reference sequence). In DNA, the CDR3 is TGTGCCAGCGGGACACCGACTAACTATGGCTACACCTTC. Translating it yields CASGTPTNYGYTF.

The chain combines TRBV4-1 with TRBJ1-1; D is unresolved. V lost 2 bases and J 1 base, leaving 8 bases between the germline ends. The CDR3 has 14 residues. Per the germline V gene, CDR1 is MGHRA and CDR2 is YSYEKL. CDR3 sequence: CASSQRLANTEAFF. DNA for the CDR3: TGCGCCAGCAGCCAAAGACTGGCGAACACTGAAGCTTTCTTT.

The chain combines TRBV25-1 with TRBJ1-5; 7 nucleotides line up with TRBD1. V trimming: 6 bases; J trimming: 0 bases; junction bases outside the gene matches: 11. This CDR3 spans 17 amino acids. Germline assignment: CDR1 MGHDK and CDR2 SYGVNS. DNA for the CDR3: TGTGCCAGCAGCCCAACACAGGGGACTTATAGCAATCAGCCCCAGCATTTT. Protein: CASSPTQGTYSNQPQHF.

This clone is a singleton in its sample. The chain combines TRBV6-5 with TRBJ1-1, with a possible D match to TRBD1 (6 bases). Germline-derived CDR1 and CDR2 are MNHEY and SVGAGI. V was clipped by 6 bases and J by 3 bases, with 17 bases between them. The CDR3 covers 15 residues. CDR3 in DNA: TGTGCCAGCAGCCGCTCGACAGGAATCGACACTGAAGCTTTCTTT. Its translation is CASSRSTGIDTEAFF.

V is TRBV11-2 and J is TRBJ2-1, with D uncertain. Germline lookup yields CDR1 SGHAT and CDR2 FQNNGV. Trimming removed 5 bases from V and 4 bases from J, with 15 bases in between. The CDR3 extends over 15 amino acids. CDR3 DNA: TGTGCCAGCAGCCAAATCATAGGAGCATACAATGAGCAGTTCTTC. Residues: CASSQIIGAYNEQFF.

J is TRBJ1-6 and V is TRBV6-5; tentatively, D is TRBD1 (5 bases). CDR1 and CDR2 from the germline V gene are MNHEY and SVGAGI. There are 14 residues in the CDR3. V was cut by 6 bases and J by 5 bases, with 11 bases left in between. CDR3 sequence reads: CASSRVADNSPLHF. The CDR3 DNA is TGTGCCAGCAGCAGGGTTGCGGATAATTCACCCCTCCACTTT.

This clone has a handful of counts. The chain joins TRBV5-1 to TRBJ2-1; D not certain. The length of the CDR3 is 11 residues. From germline, CDR1 is SGHRS and CDR2 YFSETQ. V lost 4 bases and J lost 5, with 4 bases in between. The CDR3 region is CASSPDNEQFF. CDR3 DNA sequence: TGCGCCAGCAGCCCGGACAATGAGCAGTTCTTC.

The rearrangement uses TRBV28 and TRBJ1-1; D unresolved. The CDR3 loop spans 13 amino acids. The V end lost 1 base, the J end lost 6 bases, and 9 bases lay between the germline ends. Germline CDR1 MDHEN, CDR2 SYDVKM. Written as DNA, the CDR3 is TGTGCCAGCAGTTTATCCGGTGGCCCTGAAGCTTTCTTT. As protein: CASSLSGGPEAFF.

The rearrangement links TRBV7-3 to TRBJ1-2; D remains unclear. Trimming pared 2 bases from V and 0 bases from J, leaving 7 bases between. From germline, CDR1 is SGHTA and CDR2 FQGTGA. The CDR3 has 14 amino acids. The chain's CDR3 is CASSLDGSNYGYTF. The CDR3 DNA reads TGTGCCAGCAGCTTAGACGGATCTAACTATGGCTACACCTTC.